The 23 T cell receptor beta chains reported below all come from one sample, sequenced in a study of T cell changes during pregnancy in multiple sclerosis. Sequencing was performed with immunoSEQ multiplex PCR; in TCRdb, only in-frame clones are kept and a portion is missing. The sample lists some 99,000 clones; 93% were seen once. Sample: peripheral blood, taken after pregnancy. The receptors here all came from a female donor with multiple sclerosis, enrolled in a pregnancy study.

This clone was observed a single time. This chain links TRBV6-1 with TRBJ2-7; D is unresolved. CDR1 and CDR2 (germline): MNHNS, SASEGT. V lost 6 bases, J lost 7 bases, and 16 bases lay in between. The CDR3 is made up of 13 amino acids. CDR3 amino acids: CASSPAPLREQYF. The CDR3 nucleotides are TGTGCCAGCAGCCCCGCGCCTTTACGGGAGCAGTACTTC.

This chain uses TRBV27 with TRBJ2-2; D remains ambiguous. Deletions cut 9 bases from V and 5 bases from J, with 10 bases between. Germline V lookup: CDR1 MNHEY, CDR2 SMNVEV (reference sequence). This CDR3 has 12 residues. The CDR3 sequence: CASIEATGELFF. CDR3 nucleotides: TGTGCCAGTATAGAGGCGACCGGGGAGCTGTTTTTT.

This clone was seen only a few times. This chain uses TRBV15 with TRBJ1-1; tentatively, D is TRBD1 (5 bases). Trimming took off 5 bases at V and 4 bases at J, with 17 bases between the two ends. The CDR3 has 15 amino acids. CDR1 is LNHNV, CDR2 YYDKDF, per germline (reference sequence). The CDR3 nucleotides read TGTGCCACCAGCCCGGATGCGGGGGTTTTCACTGAAGCTTTCTTT. Protein sequence: CATSPDAGVFTEAFF.

The chain couples TRBV15 to TRBJ2-5, with D tentatively TRBD2 (5 bases). Deletions cut 6 bases from V and 3 bases from J, with 11 bases between. The CDR3 runs 13 residues. Germline loops: CDR1 LNHNV, CDR2 YYDKDF (reference sequence). The CDR3: CATSGLAKETQYF. CDR3 coding DNA: TGTGCCACCAGTGGCCTAGCTAAAGAGACCCAGTACTTC.

The J gene is TRBJ2-7, the V gene TRBV29-1, with D possibly TRBD2 on 5 matching bases. The CDR3 totals 13 residues. Per germline, CDR1 SQVTM and CDR2 ANQGSEA. V was clipped by 4 bases and J by 0 bases, with 10 bases between them. The CDR3 DNA follows: TGCAGCGTTGCGAGGGTAGACTCCTACGAGCAGTACTTC. Its translation is CSVARVDSYEQYF.

This chain links TRBV4-1 with TRBJ2-7, with D possibly being TRBD2 (5 bases). Germline V CDR1 and CDR2: MGHRA, YSYEKL. The CDR3 runs 17 residues. Trimming stripped 0 bases from V and 5 bases from J, with 20 bases between. CDR3 sequence reads: CASSQELGGGLSDEQYF. CDR3 bases: TGCGCCAGCAGCCAAGAGTTAGGTGGAGGTCTCTCGGACGAGCAGTACTTC.

This chain joins TRBV9 and TRBJ2-2; tentatively, D is TRBD2 (7 bases). The V end lost 6 bases, the J end lost 7 bases, and 28 bases lay between the germline ends. Germline-derived CDR1 and CDR2 are SGDLS and YYNGEE. The CDR3 covers 18 residues. The CDR3 sequence: CASTTGPGGSRSIGELFF. The CDR3 bases are TGTGCCAGCACCACCGGACCGGGGGGCAGTCGGTCAATCGGGGAGCTGTTTTTT. The entire variable domain, with the rest obtained from reference TRBV9 and TRBJ2-2, is as follows: DSGVTQTPKHLITATGQRVTLRCSPRSGDLSVYWYQQSLDQGLQFLIQYYNGEERAKGNILERFSAQQFPDLHSELNLSSLELGDSALYFCASTTGPGGSRSIGELFFGEGSRLTVL.

V gene TRBV5-4 combines with J gene TRBJ2-7; 9 nucleotides match TRBD2. V trimming: 6 bases; J trimming: 7 bases; junction bases outside the gene matches: 11. CDR1 and CDR2 from the germline V gene are SGHNT and YYREEE (reference sequence). CDR3 length: 14 residues. CDR3 in amino acids: CASNGFGAGGEQYF. CDR3 coding DNA: TGTGCCAGCAACGGTTTTGGAGCGGGAGGAGAGCAGTACTTC. Using reference TRBV5-4 and TRBJ2-7 for the parts outside the CDR3, the full variable domain is ETGVTQSPTHLIKTRGQQVTLRCSSQSGHNTVSWYQQALGQGPQFIFQYYREEENGRGNFPPRFSGLQFPNYSSELNVNALELDDSALYLCASNGFGAGGEQYFGPGTRLTVT.

The chain has TRBV5-4 and TRBJ2-5; 8 nucleotides agree with TRBD2. Germline assignment: CDR1 SGHNT and CDR2 YYREEE (reference sequence). The V and J ends lost 5 bases and 0 bases, in that order; junction bases with no gene match: 9. The CDR3 consists of 16 residues. CDR3 region: CASSRRAGGNQETQYF. The CDR3 DNA sequence: TGTGCCAGCAGTCGACGCGCGGGAGGAAACCAAGAGACCCAGTACTTC.

The rearrangement links TRBV5-6 to TRBJ2-7; 7 bases agree with TRBD1. CDR1 is SGHDT and CDR2 is YYEEEE in the germline V gene. The J segment lost 3 bases and the V segment lost 0 bases, leaving 3 bases of the junction unmatched. The CDR3 loop spans 14 amino acids. CDR3 coding DNA: TGTGCCAGCAGCTTGGGGGCAGGGGGCTACGAGCAGTACTTC. It codes for CASSLGAGGYEQYF.

This chain uses TRBV11-2 with TRBJ2-2; 8 bases agree with TRBD2. Trimming at V came to 10 bases and at J to 8 bases, leaving 12 bases not matched to a gene. The CDR3 covers 14 residues. Per the germline V gene, CDR1 is SGHAT and CDR2 is FQNNGV. CDR3 nucleotides: TGTGCCACCATGAGGTGGACTAGCAGGGGGGAGCTGTTTTTT. Its protein is CATMRWTSRGELFF.

The rearrangement joins TRBV7-9 to TRBJ1-2; 11 positions agree with TRBD1. This CDR3 is 17 amino acids long. Unmatched junction bases numbered 14, after V lost 4 bases and J lost 7 bases. The germline CDR1 and CDR2 sequences are SEHNR and FQNEAQ (reference sequence). The CDR3 loop reads CASSSSIRTGGASGYTF. Here the CDR3 DNA reads TGTGCCAGCAGCTCCAGCATTCGGACAGGGGGCGCGAGTGGCTACACCTTC.

This sequence joins TRBV6-5 and TRBJ1-1; a weak D match, TRBD1 (5 bases). CDR1 and CDR2 (germline): MNHEY, SVGAGI. The V end lost 4 bases, the J end lost 4 bases, and 10 bases lay between the germline ends. There are 13 residues in the CDR3. Written as DNA, the CDR3 is TGTGCCAGCAGTTCCGGGGGGAGCACTGAAGCTTTCTTT. It is translated as CASSSGGSTEAFF.

The chain couples TRBV6-4 to TRBJ1-1; perhaps TRBD1 as D (6 bases). Between the trimmed V and J ends, which lost 2 bases and 5 bases, there was a span of 9 bases. There are 13 residues in the CDR3. From germline, CDR1 is MRHNA and CDR2 SNTAGT. The DNA of the CDR3 is TGTGCCAGCAGTGACGTACAGGGAACTGAAGCTTTCTTT. Translating gives CASSDVQGTEAFF.

This chain uses TRBV19 with TRBJ2-1; the match to TRBD2 covers 9 bases. Germline-derived CDR1 and CDR2 are LNHDA and SQIVND (reference sequence). Trimming cost V 10 bases and J 6 bases; bases outside gene matches: 7. CDR3 size: 13 residues. In DNA form, the CDR3 reads TGTGCCATTAATAGCGGGAGAGGCAATGAGCAGTTCTTC. This translates into CAINSGRGNEQFF.

This clone appeared a few times. The V call is TRBV11-3, the J call TRBJ1-2; the match to TRBD1 covers 10 bases. CDR1 and CDR2 (germline): SGHNT, YENEEA. The CDR3 is made up of 15 amino acids. V lost 5 bases, J lost 6 bases, and 9 bases stayed unmatched. This CDR3 reads CASSPCRDRGHGYTF. In nucleotides, the CDR3 is TGTGCCAGCAGCCCTTGCCGAGACAGGGGGCATGGCTACACCTTC.

V is TRBV13 and J is TRBJ2-3; 13 nucleotides match TRBD2. Unmatched junction bases numbered 5, after V lost 5 bases and J lost 6 bases. This CDR3 has 15 residues. The germline V gene has CDR1 PRHDT and CDR2 FYEKMQ (reference sequence). The CDR3: CASSTRLAGGDTQYF. The CDR3 nucleotides are TGTGCCAGCAGCACAAGACTAGCGGGGGGTGATACGCAGTATTTT.

This sequence joins TRBV6-7 and TRBJ2-3; TRBD1 matches 9 bases. TRBV6-7 is assigned to the ORF class and has an uncertain function. The CDR3 has 18 amino acids. Trimming cost V 5 bases and J 2 bases; bases outside gene matches: 14. CDR3 nucleotides: TGTGCCAGCAGTCCGATCCGACAGGGGGGCTACAACACAGATACGCAGTATTTT. This translates into CASSPIRQGGYNTDTQYF.

This clone was seen a few times. The chain combines TRBV30 with TRBJ1-1; 7 nucleotides line up with TRBD1. CDR1 and CDR2 from the germline V gene are GTSNPN and SVGIG (reference sequence). There are 13 residues in the CDR3. The V and J ends lost 3 bases and 4 bases, in that order; junction bases with no gene match: 5. DNA of the CDR3: TGTGCCTGGAGCGTGACAGGGAGCACTGAAGCTTTCTTT. Residues: CAWSVTGSTEAFF.

The CDR3 region has the DNA TGTGCCAGCAGCTTGGGACAGAACTATGGCTACACCTTC. This encodes CASSLGQNYGYTF. V and J are TRBV7-9 and TRBJ1-2; TRBD1 aligns across 7 bases. CDR3 length: 13 residues. After removal of 3 bases from V and 2 bases from J, the junction contained 0 bases not matched to a gene. CDR1 is SEHNR, CDR2 FQNEAQ, per germline (reference sequence).

CDR3 DNA sequence: TGTGCCAGCAGTTCTGGACAGGGAGTAGATACGCAGTATTTT. It translates to CASSSGQGVDTQYF. This chain joins TRBV5-5 and TRBJ2-3; 8 nucleotides agree with TRBD1. Germline CDR1 reads SGHKS; CDR2 reads YYEKEE (reference sequence). There are 14 residues in the CDR3. The V segment lost 5 bases and the J segment 5 bases; nucleotides outside the gene matches: 7.

This sequence joins TRBV7-2 and TRBJ2-5, with D possibly being TRBD2 (5 bases). The germline V gene has CDR1 SGHTA and CDR2 FQGNSA. The length of the CDR3 is 14 residues. Trimming took off 0 bases at V and 5 bases at J, with 10 bases between the two ends. The CDR3 coding sequence is TGTGCCAGCAGCTTAGCTGGTAGCGCGGAGACCCAGTACTTC. This encodes CASSLAGSAETQYF.

The CDR3: CASSPTGGEGYTF. The CDR3 coding sequence is TGCGCCAGCAGCCCGACAGGGGGAGAGGGCTACACCTTC. The gene calls are TRBV5-1 and TRBJ1-2; 9 bases map to TRBD1. Germline V gene sequence: CDR1 SGHRS, CDR2 YFSETQ. The V and J ends lost 4 bases and 8 bases, in that order; junction bases with no gene match: 6. This CDR3 spans 13 amino acids.